These 21 T cell receptor beta chains share one sample of origin, sequenced in a study of monozygotic twins with inflammatory bowel disease. Following a re-call of the 5' RACE reads, TCRdb has one entry per CDR3 protein and lacks DNA. The table lists about 380,000 distinct CDR3 sequences. Sequencing input: blood. All receptors derive from a human donor with ulcerative colitis or Crohn's disease, or a healthy co-twin of an affected twin (not recorded which).

This chain joins TRBV2 and TRBJ1-2; absent DNA, TCRdb's TRBD1 call cannot be checked. The CDR3 sequence is 13 residues long. From germline, CDR1 is SNHLY and CDR2 FYNNEI. The CDR3 spells CASTGGIMGGYTF.

This chain uses TRBV5-1 with TRBJ2-3; lacking DNA, the TRBD1 call made by TCRdb goes unchecked. The CDR3 runs 14 residues. The germline V gene encodes CDR1 SGHRS and CDR2 YFSETQ. The CDR3 loop reads CASSLAGPADTQYF.

The chain is built from TRBV28 and TRBJ2-7; absent DNA, TCRdb's TRBD1 call cannot be checked. Germline CDR1 reads MDHEN; CDR2 reads SYDVKM. The CDR3 runs 15 residues. This CDR3 is CASSTPGTSSYEQYF.

V is TRBV10-3 and J is TRBJ2-5; TCRdb selects TRBD1, and the lack of DNA leaves this call unchecked. Per the germline V gene, CDR1 is ENHRY and CDR2 is SYGVKD. The CDR3 totals 16 residues. This CDR3 is CAIRDWDSQNSETQYF.

The chain is built from TRBV18 and TRBJ2-7; TCRdb names TRBD2, which stays unverified in the absence of DNA. This CDR3 spans 13 amino acids. CDR1 is KGHSH, CDR2 LQKENI, per germline. The CDR3 sequence is CASSPGLTYEQYF. Full variable domain (missing parts from reference TRBV18 and TRBJ2-7): NAGVMQNPRHLVRRRGQEARLRCSPMKGHSHVYWYRQLPEEGLKFMVYLQKENIIDESGMPKERFSAEFPKEGPSILRIQQVVRGDSAAYFCASSPGLTYEQYFGPGTRLTVT.

The chain employs TRBV7-2 and TRBJ2-2; TCRdb proposes TRBD2, but this gene call is untestable without DNA. CDR3 length equals 17 residues. Germline V gene data show CDR1 as SGHTA and CDR2 as FQGNSA. CDR3 in amino acids: CASSFPSGGARTGELFF.

This chain joins TRBV5-1 and TRBJ1-6. This CDR3 is 14 amino acids long. CDR1 is SGHRS and CDR2 is YFSETQ in the germline V gene. The CDR3 sequence is CASTRDSYNSPLHF. Combining the CDR3 with reference TRBV5-1 and TRBJ1-6 gives the whole variable domain KAGVTQTPRYLIKTRGQQVTLSCSPISGHRSVSWYQQTPGQGLQFLFEYFSETQRNKGNFPGRFSGRQFSNSRSEMNVSTLELGDSALYLCASTRDSYNSPLHFGNGTRLTVT.

The CDR3 region is CASSYRGLSNQPQHF. The chain has TRBV12-3 or TRBV12-4 and TRBJ1-5; TCRdb selects TRBD1, and the lack of DNA leaves this call unchecked. This CDR3 has 15 residues.

The V and J genes are TRBV24-1 and TRBJ1-1; TCRdb gives TRBD1 as the D gene, but with no DNA this cannot be confirmed. CDR3 size: 18 residues. In germline, CDR1 is KGHDR, CDR2 SFDVKD. The CDR3: CATSDFPQLTASWAEAFF.

The chain is built from TRBV20-1 and TRBJ2-1. Germline CDR1 reads DFQATT; CDR2 reads SNEGSKA (reference sequence). This CDR3 comprises 15 residues. CDR3 sequence reads: CSARDPQSSYNEQFF.

The rearrangement uses TRBV20-1 and TRBJ2-1; TCRdb's assignment of TRBD2 cannot be checked, as there is no DNA. Germline CDR1 DFQATT, CDR2 SNEGSKA (reference sequence). CDR3 length equals 14 residues. CDR3: CSARGLSQVDEQFF.

The gene calls are TRBV4-1 and TRBJ1-1; TCRdb gives TRBD1 as the D gene, but with no DNA this cannot be confirmed. Per the germline V gene, CDR1 is MGHRA and CDR2 is YSYEKL. The CDR3 runs to 14 residues. The CDR3 loop reads CASSQVGGYTEAFF.

This sequence joins TRBV6-5 and TRBJ1-6. Germline V gene sequence: CDR1 MNHEY, CDR2 SVGAGI. This CDR3 contains 16 residues. CDR3 in amino acids: CASSYSSQAYNSPLHF.

The gene calls are TRBV10-3 and TRBJ2-7; absent DNA, TCRdb's TRBD2 call cannot be checked. Germline V gene lookup returns CDR1 ENHRY and CDR2 SYGVKD. This CDR3 has 16 amino acids. CDR3 region: CAIREPTGTLSGEQYF.

The V gene is TRBV6-2 or TRBV6-3, the J gene TRBJ2-1; the D call of TRBD1 rests on TCRdb alone, since no DNA is present to check it. CDR3 length: 12 residues. Germline loops: CDR1 MNHEY, CDR2 SVGEGT. This CDR3 reads CASSYSTAGAFF.

V and J are TRBV19 and TRBJ1-2; TCRdb designates TRBD1, a call that cannot be tested without DNA. The CDR3 runs to 11 residues. Per germline, CDR1 LNHDA and CDR2 SQIVND (reference sequence). The CDR3 spells CATGSGYGYTF.

CDR3 protein: CASSGDRVYGYTF. This chain joins TRBV7-3 and TRBJ1-2; TCRdb picks TRBD1, but there is no DNA to check that call. Germline CDR1 and CDR2: SGHTA and FQGTGA. This CDR3 is built from 13 residues.

The chain is built from TRBV24-1 and TRBJ2-3; TCRdb names TRBD2, which stays unverified in the absence of DNA. This CDR3 has 17 amino acids. The germline V gene has CDR1 KGHDR and CDR2 SFDVKD. The CDR3 protein is CATSEPGPPPEGDTQYF.

The V call is TRBV19, the J call TRBJ1-3; TCRdb picks TRBD1, but there is no DNA to check that call. The germline CDR1 and CDR2 sequences are LNHDA and SQIVND (reference sequence). This CDR3 spans 15 amino acids. The CDR3: CASSTDRFRGNTIYF.

This rearrangement joins TRBV7-3 to TRBJ2-1; TCRdb names TRBD1, which stays unverified in the absence of DNA. CDR1 SGHTA and CDR2 FQGTGA come from the germline V gene. The CDR3 spans 15 residues. CDR3 loop: CASSFGDRRRDEQFF.

The J gene is TRBJ2-5, the V gene TRBV7-9; the TCRdb call, TRBD2, lacks DNA for checking. Germline values: CDR1 SEHNR, CDR2 FQNEAQ (reference sequence). CDR3 length: 15 amino acids. CDR3 loop: CASSPPGRGGETQYF. Based on the CDR3 plus reference TRBV7-9 and TRBJ2-5, the full variable domain is DTGVSQNPRHKITKRGQNVTFRCDPISEHNRLYWYRQTLGQGPEFLTYFQNEAQLEKSRLLSDRFSAERPKGSFSTLEIQRTEQGDSAMYLCASSPPGRGGETQYFGPGTRLLVL.